The entry that follows covers one TCR beta chain sequence. What this receptor recognizes is not known. No base quality values were provided; no much bigger clone lies one nucleotide off. Genomic DNA was extracted from sorted cells for sequencing of the TCRbeta CDR3 region. The immunoSEQ Assay was used for sequencing of TCRbeta CDR3 regions. TCRdb carries this immuneACCESS record with in-frame sequences only. Its versions omit some clonotypes, under half of them owing to an unresolved V gene in the studies checked, with the rest unexplained. The sample yields approximately 59,000 clones; approximately 78% were counted once. The ten largest make up about 0.74% of the sample. Patients with a history of autoimmune disease or receiving systemic immunosuppression were excluded from the trial. Peripheral blood for TCR sequencing was drawn from every dose cohort at baseline, at cycle 4 day 1 and at cycle 7 day 1. Samples were obtained from an open-label, multicenter, first-in-human phase I dose-escalation trial of ivuxolimab. The trial enrolled adults with locally advanced or metastatic head and neck squamous cell, hepatocellular, melanoma or renal cell carcinoma. Before TCR sequencing, CD4+ T cells and CD8+ T cells from peripheral blood were sorted into separate populations.

This record comes from a study of OX40 agonist ivuxolimab in advanced cancers. About the full investigation: The costimulatory receptor OX40 (CD134) was targeted by ivuxolimab, a fully human IgG2 agonistic monoclonal antibody. Intravenous ivuxolimab was administered to patients every 2 weeks at six dose levels: 0.01, 0.1, 0.3, 1.5, 3 and 10 mg/kg. Of the approximately 50 patients in dose escalation, 19 had hepatocellular carcinoma, some 15 had melanoma, 9 had renal cell carcinoma and 9 had head and neck cancer. The dose-escalation cohort was over 70% male with a mean age of around 62 years, ranging from about 20 to 80. Patients were allowed to have had prior anti-PD-1, anti-PD-L1 or anti-CTLA-4 therapy, and 40% to 45% of the dose-escalation patients had previously received checkpoint inhibitors. Partial responses occurred in three dose-escalation patients, of whom one had hepatocellular carcinoma and two had cutaneous melanoma. Peripheral TCRbeta sequencing was intended to test whether TCR sequence diversity was altered and clonal T-cell expansion was caused by ivuxolimab. The monotherapy dose-escalation portion (N ≈ 56 patients) of the phase I ivuxolimab trial is reported in the paper. The paper as a whole reports these results and caveats: After ivuxolimab, more expanded clones were found on average in CD8+ T cells than in CD4+ T cells. Antigen specificity was not determined for the clonally expanded peripheral T cells. In the 0.1-3.0 mg/kg groups, partial responders were among the patients with the lowest normalized peripheral clonal expansion, particularly in CD8+ T cells. Low levels of normalized T-cell clonal expansion were also seen in some patients who did not respond. At doses of 0.1 to 3.0 mg/kg, clonal expansion of both CD4+ and CD8+ blood T cells was observed from baseline to week 6.

Taken from the germline V gene, the CDR1 and CDR2 loops are MGHRA and YSYEKL. Reading from cysteine to phenylalanine, the CDR3 counts 15 amino acids. Here the CDR3 DNA is all that survives: 45 bases in frame from base 1. V ends up 4 bases short and J 5 bases short, with an unmatched junction base count of 10. The rearrangement joined TRBV4-1 to TRBJ2-7; 8 central nucleotides agree with TRBD1. The sequencing used CD4+ or CD8+ T cells sorted from blood, collected in a trial of the OX40 agonist ivuxolimab. The sequence was collected from an adult with an advanced solid tumor such as melanoma, head and neck, liver or kidney cancer. The DNA sequence is as follows: TGCGCCAGCAGCCCCGCTCACAGGGGGTCCCACGAGCAGTACTTC. Its product reads: CASSPAHRGSHEQYF.